The T cell receptor beta chain described here comes from a study of T cells in Graves' hyperthyroidism and ophthalmopathy. RNA transcripts provided the source from which TCR beta CDR3 regions were amplified. The study used the HTBI primer set for a first-round RT-PCR of the TCR CDR3. TCRdb called the multiplex PCR reads again in MiXCR, with one record for every CDR3 protein. Here the sample spans 400,000 or so distinct CDR3 sequences, 13% to 15% being singletons. Trimming removed 5 bases from V and 8 bases from J; junction bases left unmatched: 4. Germline lookup yields CDR1 SQVTM and CDR2 ANQGSEA. The CDR3 has 11 amino acids. Ophthalmopathy cases scored 3 or more on the Clinical Activity Score and 4 or more on NOSPECS grade, with duration below 3 months. Around 9.9 ml of fresh peripheral blood supplied the PBMCs. Ten or more counts support this clonotype. Its antigen is currently unknown. The study's findings and limits: In the blood, most expanded thyroid clonotypes above 0.001 appeared as well. Model-based prediction identified ophthalmopathy a median around 6.5 months prior to its onset.

This TCR came from a woman under 40 with Graves' ophthalmopathy. Sequenced sample: blood. J is TRBJ1-2 and V is TRBV29-1; 8 bases agree with TRBD1. CDR3 bases: TGCAGCGTTCAGGGGGCGGGCGGCTACACCTTC. Amino acids: CSVQGAGGYTF.